The 18 T cell receptor beta chains below were found in one sample sequenced in a study of T cells after yellow fever vaccination. Via MiXCR, TCRdb re-called the 5' RACE reads, giving one row per CDR3 protein. The sample records a few hundred thousand distinct CDR3 sequences, over 3.5% being singletons. The input for sequencing was PBMCs, taken 15 days after the yellow fever booster vaccination. The receptors stem from a man aged 18 to 30 who received the YFV17D yellow fever vaccine.

This chain links TRBV6-2 or TRBV6-3 with TRBJ1-4, with 7 positions matching TRBD1. V lost 9 bases and J lost 10; bases outside the gene matches: 14. The germline gives CDR1 MNHEY, CDR2 SVGEGT. This CDR3 region has 14 residues. This chain's CDR3 is CARSSGTDAVKLFF. Written as DNA, the CDR3 is TGTGCCAGGAGCTCTGGGACAGACGCTGTAAAACTGTTTTTT.

This clonotype has ten or more counts. The rearrangement joins TRBV4-3 to TRBJ2-3; possibly TRBD2 for D (7 bases). The germline V gene encodes CDR1 LGHNA and CDR2 YSLEER. The V gene lost 1 base and the J gene lost 5 bases, with 13 bases spanning the gap. The CDR3 is 15 amino acids. CDR3 protein: CASSQVGGAEDTQYF. CDR3 coding DNA: TGCGCCAGCAGCCAAGTTGGGGGGGCTGAAGATACGCAGTATTTT.

V gene TRBV18 combines with J gene TRBJ1-5; the D gene is possibly TRBD1 (6 bases). Trimming removed 3 bases from V and 1 base from J, with 19 bases in between. CDR1 KGHSH and CDR2 LQKENI come from the germline V gene. The CDR3 loop spans 18 amino acids. CDR3 protein: CASSPRGTAVTSNQPQHF. The CDR3 nucleotides read TGTGCCAGCTCACCCAGGGGAACGGCGGTAACGAGCAATCAGCCCCAGCATTTT.

The V and J genes are TRBV7-8 and TRBJ1-2; 8 bases are shared with TRBD1. Unmatched junction bases numbered 12, after V lost 3 bases and J lost 0 bases. CDR3 length: 18 amino acids. Germline-derived CDR1 and CDR2 are SGHVS and FQNEAQ. CDR3 sequence: CASSLPGQGGEANYGYTF. The CDR3 DNA reads as TGTGCCAGCAGCTTGCCCGGACAGGGCGGTGAGGCTAACTATGGCTACACCTTC.

The chain carries TRBV4-3 and TRBJ1-4, with D unresolved. The CDR3 runs 15 residues. Germline CDR1 LGHNA, CDR2 YSLEER. The V end lost 0 bases, the J end lost 8 bases, and 13 bases lay between the germline ends. CDR3 nucleotide sequence: TGCGCCAGCAGCCAAGATTCGGTCCGTGGGGAAAAACTGTTTTTT. It encodes CASSQDSVRGEKLFF.

This clonotype was seen many times. This sequence joins TRBV20-1 and TRBJ2-2; tentative D call: TRBD2 (6 bases). V lost 0 bases to trimming and J lost 1 base, with 15 bases between them. CDR3 length: 17 amino acids. Germline V gene sequence: CDR1 DFQATT, CDR2 SNEGSKA (reference sequence). The chain's CDR3 is CSARDFGDGGNTGELFF. The CDR3 region has the DNA TGCAGTGCTAGAGATTTCGGTGACGGGGGGAACACCGGGGAGCTGTTTTTT.

This clonotype came up many times. The V gene is TRBV7-9, the J gene TRBJ2-2, with D perhaps TRBD1 (6 bases). The CDR3 is 15 amino acids. Germline CDR1 is SEHNR and CDR2 is FQNEAQ (reference sequence). Trimming stripped 5 bases from V and 2 bases from J, with 12 bases between. Written as DNA, the CDR3 is TGTGCCAGCAGCGAACGACAGGCAAACACCGGGGAGCTGTTTTTT. Translating it yields CASSERQANTGELFF.

This clonotype was found many times. This sequence joins TRBV5-5 and TRBJ2-7; no clear D gene. The CDR3 runs to 13 residues. CDR1 and CDR2 (germline): SGHKS, YYEKEE (reference sequence). Trimming pared 4 bases from V and 2 bases from J, leaving 10 bases between. The CDR3 reads CASSLSVTYEQYF. The CDR3 nucleotides read TGTGCCAGCAGCCTGTCGGTCACCTACGAGCAGTACTTC. The full variable domain, rest sourced from reference TRBV5-5 and TRBJ2-7, is DAGVTQSPTHLIKTRGQQVTLRCSPISGHKSVSWYQQVLGQGPQFIFQYYEKEERGRGNFPDRFSARQFPNYSSELNVNALLLGDSALYLCASSLSVTYEQYFGPGTRLTVT.

This clonotype was detected only a few times. This rearrangement joins TRBV10-2 to TRBJ1-2; possible D gene TRBD1, 6 bases. Trimming took 7 bases from V and 8 from J, leaving 20 bases between them. The CDR3 loop spans 14 amino acids. The germline V gene has CDR1 WSHSY and CDR2 SAAADI. The CDR3 sequence is CASTRTDTYRGYTF. CDR3 coding DNA: TGCGCCAGCACCCGGACAGATACCTATCGGGGCTACACCTTC.

This clonotype was counted only a few times. The chain employs TRBV5-1 and TRBJ2-5, with TRBD2 identical over 7 bases. V trimming: 1 base; J trimming: 0 bases; junction bases outside the gene matches: 3. Germline CDR1 and CDR2: SGHRS and YFSETQ. This CDR3 is built from 15 residues. The CDR3 reads CASSLSSGNQETQYF. DNA of the CDR3: TGCGCCAGCAGCTTGTCTAGCGGTAACCAAGAGACCCAGTACTTC.

This clonotype was detected ten times or more. The gene calls are TRBV7-9 and TRBJ2-5; 8 positions agree with TRBD2. J lost 2 bases, V lost 5 bases, and 7 bases had no gene match. There are 15 residues in the CDR3. Germline CDR1 reads SEHNR; CDR2 reads FQNEAQ (reference sequence). This CDR3 reads CASSITQREQETQYF. CDR3 nucleotide sequence: TGTGCCAGCAGCATCACCCAGCGGGAGCAAGAGACCCAGTACTTC.

This rearrangement joins TRBV4-2 to TRBJ1-4; 8 bases are a match to TRBD1. The CDR3 covers 16 residues. Germline trimming cut 4 bases from V and 2 bases from J; bases unmatched to any gene: 6. The germline V gene has CDR1 LGHNA and CDR2 YNFKEQ. In nucleotides, the CDR3 is TGTGCCAGCAGCCTCCGACAGGGGACGACTAATGAAAAACTGTTTTTT. Protein sequence: CASSLRQGTTNEKLFF.

J is TRBJ1-2 and V is TRBV20-1; a weak D match, TRBD1 (6 bases). V was cut by 1 base and J by 6 bases, with 15 bases left in between. The CDR3 extends over 14 amino acids. The germline gives CDR1 DFQATT, CDR2 SNEGSKA (reference sequence). The CDR3, as DNA: TGCAGTGCTAGAGCCGGGGGGGCAGGAGATGGCTACACCTTC. This encodes CSARAGGAGDGYTF.

This clonotype was seen a few times. The chain carries TRBV4-2 and TRBJ1-6; TRBD1 matches at 7 bases. CDR1 and CDR2 from the germline V gene are LGHNA and YNFKEQ. V was clipped by 0 bases and J by 9 bases; unmatched bases: 5. The CDR3 length is 15 residues. CDR3 amino acids: CASSQDARGLSPLHF. DNA of the CDR3: TGTGCCAGCAGCCAAGATGCGAGGGGGCTTTCACCCCTCCACTTT.

This clonotype came up many times. The V gene is TRBV20-1, the J gene TRBJ1-4; 9 bases line up with TRBD1. This CDR3 spans 14 amino acids. J was trimmed by 4 bases and V by 6 bases; bases with no gene match: 6. Germline V gives CDR1 DFQATT, CDR2 SNEGSKA (reference sequence). The chain's CDR3 is CSAIGQGLNEKLFF. CDR3 DNA sequence: TGCAGTGCAATCGGACAGGGGCTTAATGAAAAACTGTTTTTT.

This clonotype was recorded many times. This sequence joins TRBV7-8 and TRBJ1-4, with D possibly matching TRBD1 (6 bases). V dropped 5 bases and J dropped 3 bases, with 13 bases sitting between them. The CDR3 has 15 residues. The germline gives CDR1 SGHVS, CDR2 FQNEAQ. CDR3 in DNA: TGTGCCAGCAGCCGATACAGGGTTGCTAATGAAAAACTGTTTTTT. It specifies CASSRYRVANEKLFF.

This clonotype was detected a few times. The chain employs TRBV5-1 and TRBJ1-5; 10 bases agree with TRBD1. CDR3 length equals 15 residues. With V trimmed by 4 bases and J by 5 bases, 6 bases remained unmatched. Germline lookup yields CDR1 SGHRS and CDR2 YFSETQ. The CDR3 loop is CASSATGTGDQPQHF. CDR3 DNA sequence: TGCGCCAGCAGCGCGACCGGGACAGGGGATCAGCCCCAGCATTTT.

This clonotype occurred a few times. This chain connects TRBV2 to TRBJ1-6; possibly TRBD1 for D (5 bases). The germline V gene has CDR1 SNHLY and CDR2 FYNNEI. With 8 bases removed from V and 9 bases from J, the gap between germline ends came to 14 bases. There are 13 residues in the CDR3. In DNA form, the CDR3 reads TGTGCCAGCGGATGGGGCGCTGGTTCACCCCTCCACTTT. Translated: CASGWGAGSPLHF. Complete variable domain (other parts from reference TRBV2 and TRBJ1-6): EPEVTQTPSHQVTQMGQEVILRCVPISNHLYFYWYRQILGQKVEFLVSFYNNEISEKSEIFDDQFSVERPDGSNFTLKIRSTKLEDSAMYFCASGWGAGSPLHFGNGTRLTVT.